This TCR beta chain was sequenced during a study of monozygotic twins with inflammatory bowel disease. CDR1 and CDR2 from the germline V gene are LNHNV and YYDKDF (reference sequence). The CDR3 is 16 residues long. UMIs were attached via template switching, each with a 6-nucleotide sample barcode. TCRdb reprocessed the 5' RACE reads and reports one entry per CDR3 protein, with no DNA. Its clone listing holds approximately 160,000 distinct CDR3 sequences. This clonotype originated in a human donor with ulcerative colitis or Crohn's disease, or a healthy co-twin of an affected twin (not recorded which). The rearrangement links TRBV15 to TRBJ2-1; the D call of TRBD1 rests on TCRdb alone, since no DNA is present to check it. The sequencing input was blood. CDR3 sequence: CATSRDGGQGRDEQFF.